This entry is about one T cell receptor (beta chain). This clonotype came up a few times. The specificity of this receptor is unknown. Base qualities are missing; no much larger clone stands one base away. The sequencer listed for this sample is Illumina NovaSeq 6000. TCR cDNA was made using 5'RACE template switching, a step that added a universal primer site and unique molecular identifiers. cDNA synthesis was primed from both the TCR alpha and TCR beta constant segments. Library amplification involved two PCR steps, and the second step added sample barcodes and sequencing adapters. Sequencing of libraries was performed on Illumina HiSeq 2500 (2x100 bp) or NovaSeq (2x150 bp). Per the original workflow: MIGEC was used to demultiplex reads and collapse the reads into UMI consensus sequences, and MiXCR was used for V(D)J alignment. Vaccine-responding clonotypes were identified with edgeR using replicate PBMC samples, with FDR below 0.01 and a log2 fold change above 5 up to day 15 being required. Each bulk clonotype was labeled CD4 or CD8 based on which sequenced repertoire, CD4 or CD8, contained the clonotype at higher abundance. TCRdb reprocessing: public reads trimmed at Q25 with fastp, clones called with MiXCR, in-frame beta chains kept. CDR3 protein sequences are deduplicated, and each keeps its most common genes and DNA. For this entry, the V and J calls and clone size follow TCRdb and not the study's own pipeline. In all, the sample holds 200,000 to 300,000 distinct CDR3 sequences, and approximately 3.5% of those were seen once. The ten largest account for under 20% of the sample.

The sample comes from a study of T cells after yellow fever vaccination (dated by TCRdb to the late 2010s). Background for the entire study: Libraries from fractions with low cell numbers were prepared with the SMART-Seq v4 Ultra Low Input RNA kit. Bulk PBMC replicates and cell subsets were isolated from blood drawn at multiple timepoints before and after both primary and secondary immunization. Two healthy male donors made up the cohort, one aged 18 to 30 years and the other aged 30 to 40 years. To follow T-cell clones before and after primary and booster YFV17D yellow fever vaccination, bulk TCR alpha and beta repertoires were sequenced over time.

The CDR3 starts with the cysteine, ends with the phenylalanine, and has 14 residues. The sequence is cut down to CDR3 DNA, 42 bases in frame from base 1. Cut back by 3 bases and 0 bases, the V and J ends lie 8 bases apart. According to the germline V gene (reference sequence), CDR1 reads LNHDA and CDR2 reads SQIVND. The sample's treatment or condition label, decoded: live attenuated yellow fever vaccine strain. At every blood-draw timepoint, two biological replicates of bulk PBMCs were collected. PBMCs were isolated from peripheral blood using a standard Ficoll-Paque protocol. TriZol was used to extract RNA from bulk PBMCs, CD4 and CD8 fractions, and dextramer-positive and dextramer-negative fractions. The research as a whole found: Computational filtering was required because FACS-sorted repertoires could contain abundant contaminating clonotypes from the bulk population. A small fraction of clonotypes appeared in both the CD4 and CD8 compartments, likely as a result of convergent recombination. Because only two donors were included in the study, the extent to which the findings can be generalized is limited. Most clones expanded after primary vaccination (approximately 96% of CD4 and about 85% of CD8) were re-detected after the booster, suggesting that broad memory maintenance occurred. The secondary T-cell response was found to be weaker but faster than the primary response, with a peak reached on day 5 rather than on day 15.

Sequences were derived from PBMCs, sampled 15 days after the yellow fever booster vaccination. The sequence is built from TRBV19 and TRBJ1-1, with the D gene call left open. This receptor was obtained from a man aged 18 to 29 who received the YFV17D yellow fever vaccine. Read as DNA, the sequence is TGTGCCAGTAGTATCAACGCAGTGAACACTGAAGCTTTCTTT. This codes for CASSINAVNTEAFF.